The present TCR beta chain was sequenced within a study of response to subunit inactivated influenza vaccine. TCRdb reprocessed the RT-PCR reads with MiXCR, giving one entry per CDR3 protein. Found here are over 750,000 distinct CDR3 sequences, 20% to 25% of them singletons; the top ten hold about a tenth. This clonotype occurred a few times. V gave up 5 bases and J gave up 3 bases, with 16 bases separating them. CDR3 size: 14 residues. CDR1 is DFQATT and CDR2 is SNEGSKA in the germline V gene (reference sequence). The chain links TRBV20-1 to TRBJ1-2; D possibly corresponds to TRBD1 (6 bases). This sequence was found in a man in his forties or fifties who received an inactivated influenza vaccine. The specimen comprised PBMCs from blood, sampled around 5 days after vaccination. CDR3 nucleotide sequence: TGCAGTGCTCCCACGGGGGCGTGGGACTATGGCTACACCTTC. It translates to CSAPTGAWDYGYTF.